The subject of this entry is one T cell receptor (beta chain). The V gene's germline CDR1 is MDHEN and CDR2 SYDVKM. CDR3 length: 12 residues. With 6 bases removed from V and 4 bases from J, the gap between germline ends came to 9 bases. This specimen comes from a study of blood T cell repertoires in COVID-19. Overall study: T cells, B-cell-depleted T cells, or PBMCs provided the cDNA or gDNA that served as material.

Using immunoSEQ multiplex PCR, the repertoire was profiled, and TCRdb retains in-frame clones only, with some absent. This table has about 160,000 clones, almost 85% appearing once. This chain joins TRBV28 and TRBJ1-2; D gene ambiguous. The receptor's source is a woman aged 80 or older with acute or convalescent COVID-19. The sequenced sample was peripheral blood. CDR3 sequence: CASSDGGYGYTF. The CDR3 nucleotides are TGTGCCAGCAGCGATGGAGGCTATGGCTACACCTTC.